This entry describes one TCR beta chain. Its antigen is as yet unknown. The CDR3 runs 13 residues. The ends lost 6 bases at V and 2 bases at J; junction bases unmatched: 2. Germline CDR1 SNHLY, CDR2 FYNNEI. The primer mix had 60 Vbeta and 13 Jbeta primers. This table comes from immunoSEQ multiplex PCR, and its TCRdb copy is limited to in-frame clones, with some not included. The table includes 150,000 to 200,000 clones, 65% to 80% detected once. This sample is drawn from a study of cytomegalovirus exposure and HLA in healthy donors. General study findings and limits: Later genetic work tied a missense DCLRE1C variant to beta-chain V and J trimming. Association with HLA alleles at 0.05 false discovery rate was found for 16,951 TCR beta sequences in a later analysis. More clonal expansion characterized HLA-associated TCR beta chains than equally common others in a later analysis.

The source material was PBMCs. The source is a woman younger than 45 in good health and CMV-seropositive. V and J are TRBV2 and TRBJ2-7; TRBD2 aligns across 9 bases. CDR3 in DNA: TGTGCCAGCAGAAGCGGGGGGCCCTACGAGCAGTACTTC. Protein: CASRSGGPYEQYF.